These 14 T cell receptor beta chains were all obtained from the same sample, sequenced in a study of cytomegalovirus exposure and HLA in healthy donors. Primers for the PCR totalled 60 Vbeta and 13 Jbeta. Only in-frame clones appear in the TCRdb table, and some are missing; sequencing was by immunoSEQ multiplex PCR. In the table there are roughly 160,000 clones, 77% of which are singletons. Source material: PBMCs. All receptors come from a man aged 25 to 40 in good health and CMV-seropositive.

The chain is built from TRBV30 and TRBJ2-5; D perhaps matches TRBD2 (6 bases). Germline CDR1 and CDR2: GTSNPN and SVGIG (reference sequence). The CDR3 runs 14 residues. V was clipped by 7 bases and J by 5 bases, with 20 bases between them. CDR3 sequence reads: CAYLPWGDEETQYF. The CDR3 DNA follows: TGTGCCTACCTCCCTTGGGGGGACGAGGAGACCCAGTACTTC. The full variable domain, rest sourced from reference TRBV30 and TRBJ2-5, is SQTIHQWPATLVQPVGSPLSLECTVEGTSNPNLYWYRQAAGRGLQLLFYSVGIGQISSEVPQNLSASRPQDRQFILSSKKLLLSDSGFYLCAYLPWGDEETQYFGPGTRLLVL.

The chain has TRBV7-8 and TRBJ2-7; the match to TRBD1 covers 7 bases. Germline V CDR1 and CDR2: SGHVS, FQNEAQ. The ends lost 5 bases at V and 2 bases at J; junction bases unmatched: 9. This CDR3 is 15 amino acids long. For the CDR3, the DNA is TGTGCCAGCAGCCGCCCGGGACAGCGTACCTACGAGCAGTACTTC. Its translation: CASSRPGQRTYEQYF.

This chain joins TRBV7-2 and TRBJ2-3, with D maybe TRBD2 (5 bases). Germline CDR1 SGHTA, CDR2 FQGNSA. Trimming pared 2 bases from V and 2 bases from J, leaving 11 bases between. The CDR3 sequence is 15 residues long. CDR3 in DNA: TGTGCCAGCAGCTTAATTCCTAGCTCCACAGATACGCAGTATTTT. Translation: CASSLIPSSTDTQYF.

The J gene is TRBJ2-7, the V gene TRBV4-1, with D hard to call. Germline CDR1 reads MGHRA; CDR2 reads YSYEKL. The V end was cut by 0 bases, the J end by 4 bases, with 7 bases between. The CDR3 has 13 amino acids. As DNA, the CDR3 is TGCGCCAGCAGCCAAGATGCGAAGTACGAGCAGTACTTC. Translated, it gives CASSQDAKYEQYF.

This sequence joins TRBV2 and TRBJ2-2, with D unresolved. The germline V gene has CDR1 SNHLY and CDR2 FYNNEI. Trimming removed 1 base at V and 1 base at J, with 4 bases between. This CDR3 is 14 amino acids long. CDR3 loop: CASSEVRNTGELFF. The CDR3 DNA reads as TGTGCCAGCAGTGAAGTTCGGAACACCGGGGAGCTGTTTTTT.

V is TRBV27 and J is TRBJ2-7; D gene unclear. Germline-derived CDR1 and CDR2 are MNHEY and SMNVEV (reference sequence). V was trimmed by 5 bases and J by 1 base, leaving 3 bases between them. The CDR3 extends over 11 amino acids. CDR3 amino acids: CASSTSYEQYF. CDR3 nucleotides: TGTGCCAGCAGTACTTCCTACGAGCAGTACTTC.

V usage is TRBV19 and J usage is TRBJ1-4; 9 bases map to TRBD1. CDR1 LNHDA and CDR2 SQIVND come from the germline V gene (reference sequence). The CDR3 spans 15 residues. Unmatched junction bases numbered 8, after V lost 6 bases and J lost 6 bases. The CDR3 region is CASREQGARYEKLFF. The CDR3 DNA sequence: TGTGCCAGTAGGGAACAGGGGGCTCGCTATGAAAAACTGTTTTTT.

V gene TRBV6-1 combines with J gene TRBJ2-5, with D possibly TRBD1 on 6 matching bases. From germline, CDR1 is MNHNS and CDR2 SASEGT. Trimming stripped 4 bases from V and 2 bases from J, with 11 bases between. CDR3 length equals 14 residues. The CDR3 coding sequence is TGTGCCAGCAGTGCTGGGGGACAACAAGAGACCCAGTACTTC. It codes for CASSAGGQQETQYF.

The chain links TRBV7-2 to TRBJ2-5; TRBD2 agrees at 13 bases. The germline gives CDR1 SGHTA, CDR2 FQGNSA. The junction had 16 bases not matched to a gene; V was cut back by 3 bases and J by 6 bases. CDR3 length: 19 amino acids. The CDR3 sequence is CASSFPGLAGIRGIKTQYF. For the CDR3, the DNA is TGTGCCAGCAGCTTTCCGGGACTAGCGGGGATTAGGGGAATTAAGACCCAGTACTTC.

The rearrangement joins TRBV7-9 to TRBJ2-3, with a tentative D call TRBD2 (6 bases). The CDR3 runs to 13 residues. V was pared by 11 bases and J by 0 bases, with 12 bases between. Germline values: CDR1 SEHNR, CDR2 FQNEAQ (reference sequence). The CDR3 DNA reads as TGTGCCGGTGGGGACTCCAGCACAGATACGCAGTATTTT. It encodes CAGGDSSTDTQYF.

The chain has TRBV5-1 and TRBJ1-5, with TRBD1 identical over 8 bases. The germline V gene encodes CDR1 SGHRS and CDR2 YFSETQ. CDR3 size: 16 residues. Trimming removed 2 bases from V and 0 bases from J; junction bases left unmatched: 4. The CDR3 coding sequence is TGCGCCAGCAGCTTAGGGACAGGTGATAGCAATCAGCCCCAGCATTTT. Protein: CASSLGTGDSNQPQHF.

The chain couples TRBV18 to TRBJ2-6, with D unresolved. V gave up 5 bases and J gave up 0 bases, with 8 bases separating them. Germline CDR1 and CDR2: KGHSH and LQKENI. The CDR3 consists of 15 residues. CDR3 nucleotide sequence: TGTGCCAGCTCAGAACAGAACTCTGGGGCCAACGTCCTGACTTTC. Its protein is CASSEQNSGANVLTF.

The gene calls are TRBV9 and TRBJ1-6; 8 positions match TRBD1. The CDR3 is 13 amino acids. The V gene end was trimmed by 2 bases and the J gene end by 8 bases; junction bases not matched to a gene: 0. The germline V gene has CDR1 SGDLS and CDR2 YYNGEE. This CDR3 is CASSVGQDSPLHF. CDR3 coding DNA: TGTGCCAGCAGCGTGGGACAGGATTCACCCCTCCACTTT.

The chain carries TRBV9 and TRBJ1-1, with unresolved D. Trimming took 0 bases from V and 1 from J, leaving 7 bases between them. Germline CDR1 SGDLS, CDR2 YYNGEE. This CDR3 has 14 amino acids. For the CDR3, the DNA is TGTGCCAGCAGCGTAGGAGGTGCGAACACTGAAGCTTTCTTT. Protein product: CASSVGGANTEAFF.